This T cell receptor (beta chain) was profiled in a study of blood T cell repertoires in COVID-19. Study background: Samples of COVID-19 (acute and convalescent) were obtained from the United States, Italy and Spain.

It was during active infection that Seattle patients were enrolled and then longitudinally followed. Original analysis: For nucleated cells, counts were estimated from reference gene primer amplification. Only in-frame clones appear in the TCRdb table, and some are missing; sequencing was by immunoSEQ multiplex PCR. V and J calls and clone size are copied from that table; D and trimming were computed from the DNA. The sample shows about 60,000 clones, about four fifths of them seen only once. This CDR3 has 14 residues. V dropped 2 bases and J dropped 3; count of bases not matched to a gene: 2. Germline values: CDR1 GTSNPN, CDR2 SVGIG (reference sequence).

The TCR comes from a man in his sixties with COVID-19, enrolled during active disease. The chain couples TRBV30 to TRBJ2-3; TRBD1 matches 10 bases. Material for sequencing was peripheral blood. CDR3 sequence: CAWSPGQGTDTQYF. The CDR3 region has the DNA TGTGCCTGGAGTCCGGGACAGGGGACAGATACGCAGTATTTT.